The clone carrying this T cell receptor beta chain was recorded many times. Antigen specificity is unknown. MiXCR, applied by TCRdb to the 5' RACE reads, yields one record per CDR3 protein. This table holds over 500,000 distinct CDR3 sequences, approximately 15% found once. This entry belongs to a study of T-cell memory formation after mild COVID-19. Background on the study: The study found TCR clusters largely donor specific. Notes on the study in general: Clones that contracted from day 15 to 85 had balanced CD4/CD8; later expanders were CD4+ biased. Contracting CD4+ clones lay largely in CM and EM, with CD8+ ones residing in EMRA.

J was trimmed by 2 bases and V by 0 bases; bases with no gene match: 6. This CDR3 is built from 16 residues. Germline CDR1 reads LGHNA; CDR2 reads YNFKEQ. This TCR was sampled from an adult woman who had mild COVID-19 (a few samples of this study predate the infection). Cell type and time point are not known. The sequenced sample consisted of PBMCs or a T cell subset sorted from them (not recorded which). The chain is built from TRBV4-2 and TRBJ2-7; 8 bases are shared with TRBD2. CDR3 DNA: TGTGCCAGCAGCCAAGATAGCAGCGGGGGTACCTACGAGCAGTACTTC. Translating gives CASSQDSSGGTYEQYF.